What follows is one T cell receptor beta chain and its context. The sample is drawn from a study of blood T cell repertoires in COVID-19. Across the study: Acute and convalescent COVID-19 specimens originated in the United States, Italy and Spain. PBMCs, B-cell-depleted T cells, or T cells provided the cDNA or gDNA that made up the material.

Germline CDR1 is SNHLY and CDR2 is FYNNEI. The ends were cut back, 4 bases at V and 7 bases at J, with 13 bases in the middle. CDR3 length: 13 residues. In the authors' workflow: The assay estimated nucleated cells by amplifying reference gene primers. Some clones are missing from TCRdb's copy, which holds only in-frame ones; the method was immunoSEQ multiplex PCR. V and J calls and clone size are those listed in that table; D and trimming were worked out from the DNA. Here the sample spans roughly 250,000 clones, about 81% being singletons. The sequence derives from an older woman with active or convalescent COVID-19. This rearrangement joins TRBV2 to TRBJ1-1; D gene unclear. Specimen: peripheral blood. The DNA for the CDR3 is TGTGCCAGCAGTGTTTTCGTCGATAGTGAAGCTTTCTTT. Translating gives CASSVFVDSEAFF.